One sample yielded the 20 T cell receptor beta chains listed below, sequenced in a study of blood T cells in healthy people across ages. A second PCR, run for roughly 7 to 11 cycles, used a sample-barcoded 5' primer plus a J-beta primer mix. TCRdb recomputed calls from the 5' RACE reads with MiXCR, one row per CDR3 protein. The profile shows about 2 million distinct CDR3 sequences, about 50% of them singletons. Sequencing was performed on blood. The source is a woman in her forties in good health.

This clonotype was seen more than once but under ten times. The V call is TRBV12-3 or TRBV12-4, the J call TRBJ2-1; 8 bases are a match to TRBD1. With V trimmed by 7 bases and J by 6 bases, 8 bases remained unmatched. This CDR3 contains 14 residues. DNA for the CDR3: TGTGCCAGCAACCTACAGGGGGGAAGCAATGAGCAGTTCTTC. As protein: CASNLQGGSNEQFF.

This clonotype showed up just a few times. This chain links TRBV29-1 with TRBJ2-5, with D perhaps assigned TRBD1 or TRBD2 (5 bases each). The V and J ends lost 3 bases and 7 bases respectively, with 30 bases between them. The V gene's germline CDR1 is SQVTM and CDR2 ANQGSEA. This CDR3 region has 18 residues. The CDR3 nucleotides read TGCAGCGTTGAGGTTCGGGGTGCCGGGACGGGGTCTAAGTCGACCCAGTACTTC. Protein sequence: CSVEVRGAGTGSKSTQYF.

The gene calls are TRBV3-1 and TRBJ2-1; unclear D gene. Germline lookup yields CDR1 LGHDT and CDR2 YNNKEL (reference sequence). Deletions cut 1 base from V and 5 bases from J, with 24 bases between. The CDR3 is made up of 19 amino acids. The CDR3 region has the DNA TGTGCCAGCAGCCAAGTACCGGCTAGATTAACTACATCGGACAATGAGCAGTTCTTC. Protein sequence: CASSQVPARLTTSDNEQFF.

The V and J genes are TRBV20-1 and TRBJ2-3; 8 bases line up with TRBD1. The CDR3 runs 14 residues. Germline assignment: CDR1 DFQATT and CDR2 SNEGSKA (reference sequence). The V segment lost 3 bases and the J segment 2 bases; nucleotides outside the gene matches: 4. CDR3 nucleotide sequence: TGCAGTGCTAGCCGGACAGGGCTCACAGATACGCAGTATTTT. Translating gives CSASRTGLTDTQYF.

The chain couples TRBV11-2 to TRBJ1-5; a weak D match, TRBD1 (5 bases). The CDR3 runs to 16 residues. Looked up from germline, CDR1 is SGHAT and CDR2 is FQNNGV. Trimming removed 1 base from V and 0 bases from J, with 10 bases in between. The CDR3: CASSLVQGSSNQPQHF. DNA for the CDR3: TGTGCCAGCAGCTTAGTCCAGGGTTCTAGCAATCAGCCCCAGCATTTT.

This clonotype has ten or more counts. The chain carries TRBV6-6 and TRBJ2-7; D is undetermined. V lost 5 bases to trimming and J lost 1 base, with 9 bases between them. The CDR3 is made up of 13 amino acids. Germline-derived CDR1 and CDR2 are MNHNY and SVGAGI (reference sequence). In DNA, the CDR3 is TGTGCCAGCAGTGCCGGGCCATCCTACGAGCAGTACTTC. Amino acid sequence: CASSAGPSYEQYF.

The chain recombines TRBV7-2 with TRBJ2-5; D is ambiguous. The J call may not be correct, given that the DNA end is closer to TRBJ2-7. The CDR3 extends over 11 amino acids. From germline, CDR1 is SGHTA and CDR2 FQGNSA. The CDR3 nucleotides are TGTGCCGGGCAGCCCGAGTACGAGCAGTACTTC. It encodes CAGQPEYEQYF.

This chain connects TRBV6-1 to TRBJ2-4; D call uncertain. Trimming removed 3 bases from V and 13 bases from J, with 10 bases in between. Germline assignment: CDR1 MNHNS and CDR2 SASEGT. This CDR3 is 11 amino acids long. CDR3 nucleotide sequence: TGTGCCAGCAGTGAGGCGGCTGAGCAGTACTTC. Its translation: CASSEAAEQYF.

The chain is built from TRBV20-1 and TRBJ2-7, with a tentative D call TRBD2 (7 bases). The CDR3 length is 14 residues. Germline CDR1 reads DFQATT; CDR2 reads SNEGSKA (reference sequence). The V end lost 1 base, the J end lost 5 bases, and 15 bases lay between the germline ends. CDR3 amino acids: CSARGGGREHEQYF. In nucleotides, the CDR3 is TGCAGTGCTAGAGGGGGGGGCCGGGAACACGAGCAGTACTTC.

The CDR3 sequence: CASTSGGEQFF. CDR3 in DNA: TGTGCCAGCACCTCGGGTGGTGAGCAGTTCTTC. The gene calls are TRBV12-3 or TRBV12-4 and TRBJ2-1, with D hard to call. Deletions cut 7 bases from V and 9 bases from J, with 10 bases between. The length of the CDR3 is 11 residues.

The chain joins TRBV5-1 to TRBJ2-1; TRBD2 matches at 16 bases. CDR1 and CDR2 (germline): SGHRS, YFSETQ. The CDR3 loop spans 17 amino acids. The V segment lost 4 bases and the J segment 4 bases; nucleotides outside the gene matches: 5. The CDR3 loop is CASSGTSGGAGYNEQFF. The CDR3, as DNA: TGCGCCAGCAGCGGGACTAGCGGGGGGGCAGGTTACAATGAGCAGTTCTTC. The whole variable domain, remainder taken from reference TRBV5-1 and TRBJ2-1, is KAGVTQTPRYLIKTRGQQVTLSCSPISGHRSVSWYQQTPGQGLQFLFEYFSETQRNKGNFPGRFSGRQFSNSRSEMNVSTLELGDSALYLCASSGTSGGAGYNEQFFGPGTRLTVL.

V usage is TRBV7-8 and J usage is TRBJ2-1; possibly TRBD2 for D (5 bases). The CDR3 runs to 15 residues. Germline V gives CDR1 SGHVS, CDR2 FQNEAQ. V shed 4 bases and J shed 0 bases, with 10 bases lying between them. CDR3 nucleotides: TGTGCCAGCAGCTGGACTCCGGGCTCCTACAATGAGCAGTTCTTC. Translated, it gives CASSWTPGSYNEQFF.

This clonotype appeared once. This chain connects TRBV20-1 to TRBJ2-7; D remains ambiguous. The germline V gene encodes CDR1 DFQATT and CDR2 SNEGSKA (reference sequence). Trimming removed 5 bases from V and 0 bases from J, with 11 bases in between. The CDR3 runs to 13 residues. The DNA for the CDR3 is TGCAGTGCTGCCCTCTTAAGCTCCTACGAGCAGTACTTC. This encodes CSAALLSSYEQYF.

This clonotype showed up just once. V and J are TRBV25-1 and TRBJ2-1; 7 bases match TRBD1. CDR3 length: 14 residues. Germline V gene sequence: CDR1 MGHDK, CDR2 SYGVNS. The V segment lost 8 bases and the J segment 6 bases; nucleotides outside the gene matches: 10. CDR3 in DNA: TGTGCCAGCTCCGCCACCCGGGACAGCAATGAGCAGTTCTTC. Protein sequence: CASSATRDSNEQFF.

This clonotype occurred a few times. The chain employs TRBV7-2 and TRBJ2-7; D is possibly TRBD2 (6 bases). The J call is in doubt because the DNA end fits TRBJ2-5 better. CDR3 length: 16 residues. The germline V gene encodes CDR1 SGHTA and CDR2 FQGNSA. The CDR3 DNA is TGTGCCAGCAGCTTAACTTCTACGGGGGTCTTGGAGACCCAGTACTTC. Translation: CASSLTSTGVLETQYF.

The V call is TRBV4-1, the J call TRBJ2-5, with D tentatively TRBD2 (5 bases). Trimming took off 1 base at V and 3 bases at J, with 15 bases between the two ends. In germline, CDR1 is MGHRA, CDR2 YSYEKL. There are 16 residues in the CDR3. The CDR3 region has the DNA TGCGCCAGCAGCCAAGGTGACCGGGGAGCTGAAGAGACCCAGTACTTC. It codes for CASSQGDRGAEETQYF.

The chain carries TRBV7-9 and TRBJ1-2, with 12 bases that match TRBD1. Germline V gene lookup returns CDR1 SEHNR and CDR2 FQNEAQ (reference sequence). V lost 3 bases to trimming and J lost 8 bases; unmatched junction nucleotides: 13. The CDR3 extends over 17 amino acids. The CDR3 DNA is TGTGCCAGCAGCTTCCTCCTAATGGGACAGGGGGCGAGAGGCTACACCTTC. Translating it yields CASSFLLMGQGARGYTF. Complete variable domain (other parts from reference TRBV7-9 and TRBJ1-2): DTGVSQNPRHKITKRGQNVTFRCDPISEHNRLYWYRQTLGQGPEFLTYFQNEAQLEKSRLLSDRFSAERPKGSFSTLEIQRTEQGDSAMYLCASSFLLMGQGARGYTFGSGTRLTVV.

This clonotype was counted only a few times. J is TRBJ1-6 and V is TRBV4-2, with D possibly matching TRBD1 (5 bases). CDR3 length equals 20 residues. Per the germline V gene, CDR1 is LGHNA and CDR2 is YNFKEQ. Trimming shortened V by 3 bases and J by 3 bases, and 24 bases separated the two germline ends. The DNA for the CDR3 is TGTGCCAGCAGCCAGCTTCATTCCGGGGCCAGGGATAACTATAATTCACCCCTCCACTTT. Translated, it gives CASSQLHSGARDNYNSPLHF.

The chain recombines TRBV24-1 with TRBJ1-2; D possibly corresponds to TRBD1 (5 bases). The CDR3 contains 17 residues. Trimming stripped 5 bases from V and 4 bases from J, with 22 bases between. The V gene's germline CDR1 is KGHDR and CDR2 SFDVKD. In nucleotides, the CDR3 is TGTGCCACCAGTGCGACACCTGGGCAGGGCCAACTCTATGGCTACACCTTC. Protein sequence: CATSATPGQGQLYGYTF.

This chain connects TRBV7-2 to TRBJ2-6; D is possibly TRBD2 (6 bases). Trimming pared 2 bases from V and 2 bases from J, leaving 16 bases between. Germline lookup yields CDR1 SGHTA and CDR2 FQGNSA. This CDR3 is 18 amino acids long. The CDR3 sequence is CASSLLARTVTGANVLTF. The CDR3 DNA is TGTGCCAGCAGCTTACTAGCGAGGACGGTTACTGGGGCCAACGTCCTGACTTTC.